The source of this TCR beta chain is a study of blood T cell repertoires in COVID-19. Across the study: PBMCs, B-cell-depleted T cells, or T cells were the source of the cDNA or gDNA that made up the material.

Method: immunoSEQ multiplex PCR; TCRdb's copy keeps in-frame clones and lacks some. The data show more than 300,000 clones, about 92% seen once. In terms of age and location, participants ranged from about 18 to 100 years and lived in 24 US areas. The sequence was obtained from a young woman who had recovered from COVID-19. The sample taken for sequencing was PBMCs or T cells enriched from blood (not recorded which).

CDR3 coding DNA: TGCAGCACTGATCGGGAGGGCTACACCTTC. Translated: CSTDREGYTF. The V and J genes are TRBV29-1 and TRBJ1-2; D is uncertain. Trimming removed 8 bases from V and 8 bases from J, with 12 bases in between. This CDR3 is 10 amino acids long. Germline values: CDR1 SQVTM, CDR2 ANQGSEA.